Listed here is a single TCR beta chain. The target antigen is unknown. Germline V CDR1 and CDR2: LNHDA, SQIVND (reference sequence). The CDR3 has 17 residues. This specimen belongs to a study of OX40 agonist ivuxolimab in advanced cancers. Turning to the study itself: Given to patients was ivuxolimab, an agonistic anti-OX40 (CD134) antibody. General study findings and limits: Expanded clones were, on average, more numerous in CD8+ T cells than in CD4+.

Repertoires were generated with immunoSEQ multiplex PCR, while TCRdb's copy carries only in-frame clones and drops some. The sample contains roughly 60,000 clones, approximately 81% of which appear only once. This receptor was identified in an adult with an advanced solid tumor such as melanoma, head and neck, liver or kidney cancer. This chain joins TRBV19 and TRBJ2-5; D is unclear. The DNA end is a closer match to TRBJ2-7, so the J assignment may be wrong. Here the sequenced sample was CD4+ or CD8+ T cells sorted from blood, taken in a trial of the OX40 agonist ivuxolimab. CDR3 region: CASSIGGFYGGSYEQYF. The CDR3 DNA is TGTGCCAGTAGTATAGGTGGTTTTTATGGCGGCTCCTACGAGCAGTACTTC.